The rows below give T cell receptor beta chains drawn from one sample of a study of T cells in Graves' hyperthyroidism and ophthalmopathy. In TCRdb, the multiplex PCR reads were re-called with MiXCR into one record per CDR3 protein. The sample contains roughly 330,000 distinct CDR3 sequences, roughly 17% of which appear only once. Sequenced input: blood. These receptors came from a man aged 25-40 years with Graves' hyperthyroidism. Each CDR3 is given with its conserved first and last residue. Each record gives: J gene, V gene, D gene, clone size, CDR3 DNA, CDR3 protein. The D gene is left open where the match is weak. Rows may omit the clone size; those that give it use once, few, many or a size class.

J: TRBJ2-7; V: TRBV7-2; D: TRBD2; size: NA; DNA: TGTGCCAGCGGACCGACTAGCTTCGAGCAGTACTTC; CDR3: CASGPTSFEQYF
J: TRBJ2-1; V: TRBV3-1; D: NA; size: many; DNA: TGTGCCAGCAGCCAAGCCGACAGGGACTCGAATGAGCAGTTCTTC; CDR3: CASSQADRDSNEQFF
J: TRBJ2-7; V: TRBV30; D: NA; size: many; DNA: TGTGCCTGGGGGGCTTCCTACGAGCAGTACTTC; CDR3: CAWGASYEQYF
J: TRBJ2-2; V: TRBV13; D: NA; size: NA; DNA: TGTGCCAGCAGCCCCTTTGGCGGGGAGCTGTTTTTT; CDR3: CASSPFGGELFF
J: TRBJ1-6; V: TRBV6-1; D: TRBD1; size: NA; DNA: TGTGCCAGCAGGAACCACAGACAGGGGGTTTGGTCACCCCTCCACTTT; CDR3: CASRNHRQGVWSPLHF
J: TRBJ1-2; V: TRBV19; D: NA; size: NA; DNA: TGTGCCAGTAGTATGAATCAGGGCTATGGCTACACCTTC; CDR3: CASSMNQGYGYTF
J: TRBJ2-1; V: TRBV10-1; D: NA; size: many; DNA: TGCGCCAGCCCCTCGACAGGTACCGATGAGCAGTTCTTC; CDR3: CASPSTGTDEQFF
J: TRBJ1-1; V: TRBV4-2; D: TRBD1; size: NA; DNA: TGTGCCAGCAGCCAGCCCAGTCGGGACAGTCGCACTGAAGCTTTCTTT; CDR3: CASSQPSRDSRTEAFF
J: TRBJ2-1; V: TRBV6-2/TRBV6-3; D: NA; size: many; DNA: TGTGCCAGCAGCCCGGGAGTCGGAGAGCAGTTCTTC; CDR3: CASSPGVGEQFF
J: TRBJ2-2; V: TRBV12-3/TRBV12-4; D: NA; size: few; DNA: TGTGCCAGCAGTCGCCGCCCCGGGGAGCTGTTTTTT; CDR3: CASSRRPGELFF
J: TRBJ2-6; V: TRBV3-1; D: NA; size: many; DNA: TGTGCCAGCAGCCGCGGAACTGTAGGGGCCAACGTCCTGACTTTC; CDR3: CASSRGTVGANVLTF
J: TRBJ2-5; V: TRBV5-4; D: NA; size: once; DNA: TGTGCCAGCAGCCCCGGGGGCCCCCGTCACCAAGAGACCCAGTACTTC; CDR3: CASSPGGPRHQETQYF
J: TRBJ1-5; V: TRBV29-1; D: NA; size: few; DNA: TGCAGCGTTGGGGGGGGAGGCAATCAGCCCCAGCATTTT; CDR3: CSVGGGGNQPQHF
J: TRBJ2-3; V: TRBV7-9; D: TRBD1; size: many; DNA: TGTGCCAGCAGCCGGACAGGGGGGGGAGATACGCAGTATTTT; CDR3: CASSRTGGGDTQYF
J: TRBJ2-5; V: TRBV9; D: NA; size: few; DNA: TGTGCCAGCAGCGTAGGCCACAGGGAAGAGACCCAGTACTTC; CDR3: CASSVGHREETQYF
J: TRBJ2-2; V: TRBV20-1; D: NA; size: NA; DNA: TGCAGTGCTCCCTCCAGCGGGCGGTACACCGGGGAGCTGTTTTTT; CDR3: CSAPSSGRYTGELFF
J: TRBJ2-5; V: TRBV7-8; D: NA; size: few; DNA: TGTGCCAGCAGTGAATCCATATATTCGAGGGGGAGAGAACGGGTACAAGAGACCCAGTACTTC; CDR3: CASSESIYSRGRERVQETQYF
J: TRBJ1-5; V: TRBV12-3/TRBV12-4; D: NA; size: many; DNA: TGTGCCAGCCGGAAGGGGTTAGGTAATCAGCCCCAGCATTTT; CDR3: CASRKGLGNQPQHF
J: TRBJ2-1; V: TRBV6-1; D: TRBD2; size: many; DNA: TGTGCCAGCAGCCCTAGCGGAGAGCAGTTCTTC; CDR3: CASSPSGEQFF